These 19 T cell receptor beta chains came from one sample sequenced in a study of T-cell memory formation after mild COVID-19. TCRdb fed the 5' RACE reads into MiXCR, producing one record per CDR3 protein. The table has about 560,000 distinct CDR3 sequences, roughly 22% seen once. Sequenced input: PBMCs or a T cell subset sorted from them (not recorded which). The receptor set was obtained from an adult woman who had mild COVID-19 (a few samples of this study predate the infection). Cell type and time point are not known.

The V gene is TRBV20-1, the J gene TRBJ1-5; D may be TRBD1 (5 bases). The V gene lost 5 bases and the J gene lost 0 bases, with 14 bases spanning the gap. The CDR3 contains 15 residues. Per germline, CDR1 DFQATT and CDR2 SNEGSKA (reference sequence). As DNA, the CDR3 is TGCAGTGCTGGGAGCGGGGCTTATAGCAATCAGCCCCAGCATTTT. Translation gives CSAGSGAYSNQPQHF.

This clonotype was seen a handful of times. The chain combines TRBV7-9 with TRBJ2-1, with 9 positions matching TRBD2. The trim removed 5 bases at V and 7 bases at J, leaving 18 bases unmatched. The germline V gene encodes CDR1 SEHNR and CDR2 FQNEAQ (reference sequence). There are 18 residues in the CDR3. CDR3: CASSRPQWGAGGGNEQFF. The CDR3 DNA reads as TGTGCCAGCAGCCGGCCTCAATGGGGAGCGGGAGGTGGTAATGAGCAGTTCTTC.

The sample holds a few counts of this clonotype. This chain joins TRBV7-2 and TRBJ2-7; tentatively, D is TRBD2 (6 bases). This CDR3 spans 15 amino acids. Germline lookup yields CDR1 SGHTA and CDR2 FQGNSA. The V end was cut by 1 base, the J end by 5 bases, with 15 bases between. The CDR3 bases are TGTGCCAGCAGCTTAGATTTCGGGAGTGGGAACGAGCAGTACTTC. Protein product: CASSLDFGSGNEQYF.

The chain couples TRBV15 to TRBJ2-7; D not certain. V was pared by 5 bases and J by 3 bases, with 5 bases between. This CDR3 region has 11 residues. Germline CDR1 and CDR2: LNHNV and YYDKDF (reference sequence). CDR3 coding DNA: TGTGCCACCAGCCCAGGCTACGAGCAGTACTTC. This encodes CATSPGYEQYF. Based on the CDR3 plus reference TRBV15 and TRBJ2-7, the full variable domain is DAMVIQNPRYQVTQFGKPVTLSCSQTLNHNVMYWYQQKSSQAPKLLFHYYDKDFNNEADTPDNFQSRRPNTSFCFLDIRSPGLGDTAMYLCATSPGYEQYFGPGTRLTVT.

This clonotype has only a few counts. V gene TRBV20-1 combines with J gene TRBJ2-1; maybe TRBD2 (5 bases). The CDR3 runs 18 residues. V was clipped by 1 base and J by 1 base, with 20 bases between them. CDR1 and CDR2 from the germline V gene are DFQATT and SNEGSKA (reference sequence). In nucleotides, the CDR3 is TGCAGTGCTAGAGGCCACCTTTACCGGGAAGGATCCTACAATGAGCAGTTCTTC. Translation gives CSARGHLYREGSYNEQFF.

In DNA, the CDR3 is TGTGCCAGCAGCCCTCTCTTGGAAGAGACCCAGTACTTC. It is translated as CASSPLLEETQYF. The rearrangement uses TRBV7-6 and TRBJ2-5; D remains unclear. Germline V gene data show CDR1 as SGHVS and CDR2 as FNYEAQ. The V end was cut by 5 bases, the J end by 3 bases, with 10 bases between. CDR3 size: 13 residues.

The chain links TRBV20-1 to TRBJ1-1; 11 bases are a match to TRBD1. The CDR3 totals 18 residues. From germline, CDR1 is DFQATT and CDR2 SNEGSKA (reference sequence). Trimming removed 2 bases from V and 4 bases from J; junction bases left unmatched: 15. In DNA, the CDR3 is TGCAGTGCTAGATCCCTCATTCTTTCCGGGACAGGGGGCACTGAAGCTTTCTTT. It specifies CSARSLILSGTGGTEAFF.

The table lists this clonotype with a few counts. This chain connects TRBV20-1 to TRBJ1-3; D is possibly TRBD1 (5 bases). CDR1 is DFQATT and CDR2 is SNEGSKA in the germline V gene (reference sequence). V was trimmed by 3 bases and J by 2 bases, leaving 11 bases between them. CDR3 length: 14 residues. The CDR3 nucleotides are TGCAGTGCTAGGTGGGGGGAGACTGGAAACACCATATATTTT. This gives the protein CSARWGETGNTIYF.

The V call is TRBV5-6, the J call TRBJ2-7; D gene ambiguous. The CDR3 has 12 residues. The germline V gene encodes CDR1 SGHDT and CDR2 YYEEEE. Trimming shortened V by 2 bases and J by 3 bases, and 6 bases separated the two germline ends. The CDR3 nucleotides read TGTGCCAGCAGCTTCAACGGCTACGAGCAGTACTTC. This gives the protein CASSFNGYEQYF.

The chain carries TRBV10-3 and TRBJ2-2; 8 positions agree with TRBD1. J lost 7 bases, V lost 0 bases, and 7 bases had no gene match. Germline V gene lookup returns CDR1 ENHRY and CDR2 SYGVKD. There are 16 residues in the CDR3. CDR3 DNA sequence: TGTGCCATCAGTGAGTCAACTATCAGGGGGCTCGGGGAGCTGTTTTTT. It encodes CAISESTIRGLGELFF.

This clonotype was counted only a few times. The chain combines TRBV7-8 with TRBJ2-1; either TRBD1 or TRBD2 may supply D (5 bases each). Trimming pared 5 bases from V and 10 bases from J, leaving 18 bases between. Germline V gene lookup returns CDR1 SGHVS and CDR2 FQNEAQ. CDR3 length: 14 amino acids. In DNA, the CDR3 is TGTGCCAGCAGCCCAATCGGGACCCTCATGGAGCAGTTCTTC. This encodes CASSPIGTLMEQFF.

This clonotype turned up a few times. V usage is TRBV18 and J usage is TRBJ2-7; D unclear. The CDR3 loop spans 15 amino acids. The germline V gene has CDR1 KGHSH and CDR2 LQKENI. The germline V and J ends were trimmed by 3 bases and 13 bases, with 25 bases remaining between them. The CDR3 DNA sequence: TGTGCCAGCTCACCCGGTGAGGAATCCGGCCCATCCCCATACTTC. Protein product: CASSPGEESGPSPYF.

This clonotype has only a few counts. The chain uses TRBV24-1 and TRBJ2-2; 7 bases align to TRBD1. This CDR3 has 16 residues. Germline trimming cut 5 bases from V and 0 bases from J; bases unmatched to any gene: 5. Germline V gene data show CDR1 as KGHDR and CDR2 as SFDVKD. CDR3 residues: CATSAAGTANTGELFF. The CDR3 DNA reads as TGTGCCACCAGTGCCGCCGGGACAGCGAACACCGGGGAGCTGTTTTTT.

A few counts support this clonotype. The J gene is TRBJ2-1, the V gene TRBV25-1, with D uncertain. This CDR3 is built from 13 residues. V dropped 5 bases and J dropped 7 bases, with 12 bases sitting between them. The germline gives CDR1 MGHDK, CDR2 SYGVNS. The CDR3 reads CASSSSMRNEQFF. The CDR3 nucleotides read TGTGCCAGCAGTTCTAGTATGAGGAATGAGCAGTTCTTC.

This chain joins TRBV12-3 or TRBV12-4 and TRBJ2-3, with D perhaps matching TRBD1 or TRBD2 (5 bases each). Trimming left V 1 base short and J 4 bases short, with 12 bases between. The CDR3 has 15 residues. CDR3 nucleotides: TGTGCCAGCAGTTTAGGGACACAACTAGCAGATACGCAGTATTTT. Translation gives CASSLGTQLADTQYF.

This clonotype was detected a few times. The CDR3 DNA sequence: TGTGCCAGCAGCCCTCAGTCGGGCGGGAGGGCCTTTCTTCGCACAGATACGCAGTATTTT. Encoded protein: CASSPQSGGRAFLRTDTQYF. The gene calls are TRBV7-2 and TRBJ2-3, with 9 bases identical to TRBD2. The V gene end was trimmed by 5 bases and the J gene end by 1 base; junction bases not matched to a gene: 19. This CDR3 is built from 20 residues. CDR1 SGHTA and CDR2 FQGNSA come from the germline V gene.

J is TRBJ1-2 and V is TRBV20-1; D might be TRBD1 (6 bases). This CDR3 has 13 amino acids. Germline CDR1 and CDR2: DFQATT and SNEGSKA (reference sequence). Trimming shortened V by 3 bases and J by 7 bases, and 15 bases separated the two germline ends. As DNA, the CDR3 is TGCAGTGCTAGTCGGGGGCCCGCCCGTGGCTACACCTTC. The encoded protein is CSASRGPARGYTF.

This clonotype has just a few counts. The V gene is TRBV18, the J gene TRBJ1-5; the D gene is possibly TRBD1 (5 bases). This CDR3 comprises 16 residues. Germline-derived CDR1 and CDR2 are KGHSH and LQKENI. Deletions cut 3 bases from V and 3 bases from J, with 15 bases between. CDR3 loop: CASSPPGVGANQPQHF. CDR3 in DNA: TGTGCCAGCTCACCCCCGGGAGTTGGGGCCAATCAGCCCCAGCATTTT.

The genes are TRBV29-1 and TRBJ2-3; weak D call: TRBD2 (5 bases). The V gene's germline CDR1 is SQVTM and CDR2 ANQGSEA. This CDR3 has 16 amino acids. V was shortened by 0 bases and J by 1 base, with 14 bases between the two germline ends. CDR3 residues: CSVEDSGRLGTDTQYF. The CDR3 DNA sequence: TGCAGCGTTGAAGATTCGGGAAGGCTAGGCACAGATACGCAGTATTTT.